Below are 11 T cell receptor beta chains sequenced from a single sample in a study of blood T cell repertoires in COVID-19. Repertoires were generated with immunoSEQ multiplex PCR, while TCRdb's copy carries only in-frame clones and drops some. In the table there are fewer than 100,000 clones, 87% of which are singletons. Material for sequencing was peripheral blood. These receptor sequences come from a human donor in a cohort sampled during active COVID-19.

The V and J genes are TRBV28 and TRBJ2-5; 10 bases line up with TRBD2. This CDR3 is 14 amino acids long. The ends lost 8 bases at V and 5 bases at J; junction bases unmatched: 8. The germline V gene has CDR1 MDHEN and CDR2 SYDVKM. The CDR3 DNA follows: TGTGCCAGCTGTCCGGGACTAGCGCCTGAGACCCAGTACTTC. Its protein is CASCPGLAPETQYF.

J is TRBJ2-7 and V is TRBV10-3, with D hard to call. The CDR3 is 14 amino acids. Germline V lookup: CDR1 ENHRY, CDR2 SYGVKD. Trimming left V 9 bases short and J 6 bases short, with 21 bases between. The CDR3 nucleotides are TGTGCCATGACGGCAGGCATTTCATCTCTCGAGCAGTACTTC. Residues: CAMTAGISSLEQYF.

The CDR3 DNA reads as TGTGCCAGCAGTTCGGGACTAGCGGGAGTATACAATGAGCAGTTCTTC. This sequence encodes CASSSGLAGVYNEQFF. The gene calls are TRBV27 and TRBJ2-1, with 14 bases matching TRBD2. V gave up 4 bases and J gave up 4 bases; unmatched junction bases: 3. The CDR3 is 16 amino acids. Germline CDR1 reads MNHEY; CDR2 reads SMNVEV (reference sequence).

The rearrangement uses TRBV9 and TRBJ2-1; TRBD2 matches 8 bases. The CDR3 is 15 amino acids. In germline, CDR1 is SGDLS, CDR2 YYNGEE. J was trimmed by 5 bases and V by 0 bases; bases with no gene match: 4. The CDR3 DNA reads as TGTGCCAGCAGCGTAGAAGGGACTAGGGACAATGAGCAGTTCTTC. Amino acids: CASSVEGTRDNEQFF.

V gene TRBV7-6 combines with J gene TRBJ1-2; D unclear. The CDR3 has 12 amino acids. Deletions cut 5 bases from V and 7 bases from J, with 11 bases between. Germline CDR1 SGHVS, CDR2 FNYEAQ. The CDR3 is CASSPFAGGYTF. The CDR3 DNA reads TGTGCCAGCAGCCCTTTCGCGGGTGGCTACACCTTC.

The rearrangement uses TRBV15 and TRBJ1-4; 12 bases fit TRBD1. Germline CDR1 is LNHNV and CDR2 is YYDKDF (reference sequence). Trimming took 4 bases from V and 8 from J; bases not matched to a gene: 5. The CDR3 contains 15 residues. The chain's CDR3 is CATSIGTGGREKLFF. Here the CDR3 DNA reads TGTGCCACCAGCATCGGGACAGGGGGCAGAGAAAAACTGTTTTTT.

This clone was counted between two and nine times. The genes are TRBV7-2 and TRBJ2-5, with 9 bases matching TRBD2. With V trimmed by 2 bases and J by 3 bases, 4 bases remained unmatched. CDR3 size: 15 residues. Germline CDR1 SGHTA, CDR2 FQGNSA. The chain's CDR3 is CASSLIAGVKETQYF. CDR3 bases: TGTGCCAGCAGCTTAATAGCGGGAGTGAAAGAGACCCAGTACTTC.

This clone was seen only a few times. The V call is TRBV2, the J call TRBJ1-5; 8 nucleotides agree with TRBD1. In germline, CDR1 is SNHLY, CDR2 FYNNEI. After removal of 5 bases from V and 3 bases from J, the junction contained 6 bases not matched to a gene. The CDR3 extends over 15 amino acids. The CDR3 reads CASSSDRETNQPQHF. CDR3 bases: TGTGCCAGCAGTTCGGACAGGGAAACCAATCAGCCCCAGCATTTT.

This clone has just one count. V is TRBV9 and J is TRBJ2-4, with TRBD2 matching over 7 bases. The germline V gene has CDR1 SGDLS and CDR2 YYNGEE. Losses at the gene ends were 4 bases for V and 5 bases for J; bases not matched to a gene: 15. This CDR3 is built from 17 residues. The CDR3 sequence is CASSRTGLWGRENIQYF. The DNA for the CDR3 is TGTGCCAGCAGCCGCACCGGTTTATGGGGGAGGGAAAACATTCAGTACTTC. The complete variable domain, with remaining parts taken from reference TRBV9 and TRBJ2-4, reads DSGVTQTPKHLITATGQRVTLRCSPRSGDLSVYWYQQSLDQGLQFLIQYYNGEERAKGNILERFSAQQFPDLHSELNLSSLELGDSALYFCASSRTGLWGRENIQYFGAGTRLSVL.

The chain links TRBV13 to TRBJ2-7; D possibly corresponds to TRBD2 (6 bases). The germline V gene encodes CDR1 PRHDT and CDR2 FYEKMQ (reference sequence). V was shortened by 5 bases and J by 3 bases, with 11 bases between the two germline ends. There are 13 residues in the CDR3. This chain's CDR3 is CASSLGSYYEQYF. CDR3 coding DNA: TGTGCCAGCAGCCTCGGGAGCTACTACGAGCAGTACTTC.

This clone was detected only a few times. CDR3 bases: TGTGCCAGCAGGACTAGCTCGTCCTACGAGCAGTACTTC. Amino acid sequence: CASRTSSSYEQYF. The genes are TRBV3-1 (or the pseudogene TRBV3-2) and TRBJ2-7; 7 nucleotides align to TRBD2. J gave up 1 base and V 6 bases, and 3 bases lay outside the gene matches. CDR1 is LGHDT, CDR2 YNNKEL, per germline (reference sequence). The CDR3 runs 13 residues.